One and the same sample provided the 18 T cell receptor beta chains below, sequenced in a study of blood T cell repertoires in COVID-19. Sequencing used immunoSEQ multiplex PCR; TCRdb keeps in-frame clones, though not all of them. This sample yields 300,000 to 400,000 clones, of which 85% are seen a single time; approximately 7.5% belongs to the top ten. The source material was peripheral blood. The receptor set was obtained from a human donor in a cohort sampled during active COVID-19.

V and J are TRBV30 and TRBJ1-1, with no clear D. Germline V gene lookup returns CDR1 GTSNPN and CDR2 SVGIG (reference sequence). The V and J ends lost 3 bases and 1 base respectively, with 9 bases between them. This CDR3 spans 13 amino acids. CDR3 sequence reads: CAWRVLGNTEAFF. For the CDR3, the DNA is TGTGCCTGGAGGGTACTTGGGAACACTGAAGCTTTCTTT.

This chain joins TRBV20-1 and TRBJ1-3; D ambiguous. Trimming shortened V by 3 bases and J by 3 bases, and 3 bases separated the two germline ends. The CDR3 spans 11 residues. Per germline, CDR1 DFQATT and CDR2 SNEGSKA (reference sequence). This CDR3 is CSASHGNTIYF. The CDR3 DNA is TGCAGTGCTAGCCATGGAAACACCATATATTTT.

The rearrangement links TRBV19 to TRBJ2-1; D may be TRBD2 (5 bases). The CDR3 has 15 amino acids. Trimming stripped 10 bases from V and 0 bases from J, with 16 bases between. Germline V gene data show CDR1 as LNHDA and CDR2 as SQIVND (reference sequence). In nucleotides, the CDR3 is TGTGCCACCAAACGAGGAGGAAGCTCCTACAATGAGCAGTTCTTC. Translation: CATKRGGSSYNEQFF.

The gene calls are TRBV2 and TRBJ2-7; a possible D gene is TRBD2 (6 bases). Germline values: CDR1 SNHLY, CDR2 FYNNEI. There are 12 residues in the CDR3. The V end lost 7 bases, the J end lost 12 bases, and 19 bases lay between the germline ends. The CDR3 DNA is TGTGCCAGCACCCCGGGGACGGGAGCCATGTACTTC. The encoded protein is CASTPGTGAMYF.

The chain joins TRBV20-1 to TRBJ2-3, with D uncertain. Per germline, CDR1 DFQATT and CDR2 SNEGSKA (reference sequence). V was shortened by 3 bases and J by 2 bases, with 12 bases between the two germline ends. The CDR3 is 14 residues long. The CDR3 spells CSASWASTTDTQYF. In nucleotides, the CDR3 is TGCAGTGCTAGTTGGGCAAGTACCACAGATACGCAGTATTTT.

This chain uses TRBV2 with TRBJ1-5; perhaps TRBD1 as D (6 bases). CDR3 length: 13 amino acids. Germline CDR1 reads SNHLY; CDR2 reads FYNNEI. V shed 6 bases and J shed 11 bases, with 17 bases lying between them. CDR3 in DNA: TGTGCCAGCAGCGGCCGTGGGGCAGGGGCCCAGCATTTT. Translating gives CASSGRGAGAQHF.

The CDR3 bases are TGTGCCAGCAGTTCCCCCAGGCGGGCCAGCTCCTACGAGCAGTACTTC. Translated: CASSSPRRASSYEQYF. The chain is built from TRBV6-5 and TRBJ2-7, with D maybe TRBD2 (5 bases). In germline, CDR1 is MNHEY, CDR2 SVGAGI. V lost 4 bases and J lost 0, with 16 bases in between. There are 16 residues in the CDR3.

The sample holds one count of this clone. The genes are TRBV6-5 and TRBJ2-2; 8 positions agree with TRBD1. The junction had 4 bases not matched to a gene; V was cut back by 10 bases and J by 3 bases. The CDR3 sequence is 13 residues long. Germline CDR1 reads MNHEY; CDR2 reads SVGAGI. In DNA, the CDR3 is TGTGCCATGGGACAGGCGGACACCGGGGAGCTGTTTTTT. Translated: CAMGQADTGELFF.

The chain couples TRBV6-5 to TRBJ1-2; weak D call: TRBD1 (6 bases). CDR3 length: 14 residues. The V end lost 6 bases, the J end lost 4 bases, and 15 bases lay between the germline ends. Germline V gene data show CDR1 as MNHEY and CDR2 as SVGAGI. The CDR3 coding sequence is TGTGCCAGCAGACCCACAGGGAACTTCTATGGCTACACCTTC. This encodes CASRPTGNFYGYTF.

This chain connects TRBV10-3 to TRBJ1-3; TRBD1 might be the D (5 bases). This CDR3 is built from 16 residues. The V gene's germline CDR1 is ENHRY and CDR2 SYGVKD. Deletions cut 6 bases from V and 0 bases from J, with 15 bases between. This CDR3 reads CAIRRSRGGSGNTIYF. CDR3 coding DNA: TGTGCCATCAGGAGATCCCGCGGGGGCTCTGGAAACACCATATATTTT.

The chain couples TRBV3-1 (or the pseudogene TRBV3-2) to TRBJ2-7; 7 bases align to TRBD2. V gave up 2 bases and J gave up 2 bases; unmatched junction bases: 3. Germline V CDR1 and CDR2: LGHDT, YNNKEL (reference sequence). This CDR3 is built from 14 residues. The CDR3 protein is CASSQTSVPYEQYF. As DNA, the CDR3 is TGTGCCAGCAGCCAAACTAGCGTTCCCTACGAGCAGTACTTC.

The chain employs TRBV5-1 and TRBJ2-3, with D possibly being TRBD2 (6 bases). V was shortened by 4 bases and J by 5 bases, with 23 bases between the two germline ends. The CDR3 has 17 amino acids. In germline, CDR1 is SGHRS, CDR2 YFSETQ. Here the CDR3 DNA reads TGCGCCAGCAGCCAGGACTCCCTGGGCGGGGTGATAGATACGCAGTATTTT. Amino acids: CASSQDSLGGVIDTQYF. The variable domain in full, with the rest retrieved from reference TRBV5-1 and TRBJ2-3, is KAGVTQTPRYLIKTRGQQVTLSCSPISGHRSVSWYQQTPGQGLQFLFEYFSETQRNKGNFPGRFSGRQFSNSRSEMNVSTLELGDSALYLCASSQDSLGGVIDTQYFGPGTRLTVL.

CDR3 nucleotide sequence: TGTGCCAGCAGCTCGTCCGGGACAGCGATCTACAATGAGCAGTTCTTC. Its translation is CASSSSGTAIYNEQFF. The chain couples TRBV7-3 to TRBJ2-1; 7 bases map to TRBD1. The CDR3 runs 16 residues. V was clipped by 4 bases and J by 3 bases; unmatched bases: 9. Germline-derived CDR1 and CDR2 are SGHTA and FQGTGA.

The J gene is TRBJ1-2, the V gene TRBV3-1 (or the pseudogene TRBV3-2); D perhaps matches TRBD1 (5 bases). Per the germline V gene, CDR1 is LGHDT and CDR2 is YNNKEL (reference sequence). CDR3 size: 14 residues. V lost 6 bases to trimming and J lost 6 bases, with 17 bases between them. CDR3: CASSFLGGADGYTF. The CDR3 DNA reads as TGTGCCAGCAGTTTTCTGGGAGGGGCGGATGGCTACACCTTC.

The chain is built from TRBV2 and TRBJ2-3; D is unresolved. Per the germline V gene, CDR1 is SNHLY and CDR2 is FYNNEI. V was cut by 8 bases and J by 5 bases, with 20 bases left in between. The CDR3 runs to 15 residues. The CDR3 DNA follows: TGTGCCAGCGCCCCGGCACAGTCTGGCTTAGATACGCAGTATTTT. This gives the protein CASAPAQSGLDTQYF.

V gene TRBV30 combines with J gene TRBJ1-5, with a weak D call TRBD1 (6 bases). Per germline, CDR1 GTSNPN and CDR2 SVGIG (reference sequence). With 0 bases removed from V and 3 bases from J, the gap between germline ends came to 15 bases. This CDR3 spans 16 amino acids. Here the CDR3 reads CAWSVGGAGNNQPQHF. The CDR3 nucleotides are TGTGCCTGGAGTGTCGGGGGGGCGGGTAACAATCAGCCCCAGCATTTT.

CDR3 protein: CASSYSRWALEQFF. CDR3 nucleotides: TGTGCCAGCAGTTACTCCCGATGGGCCCTGGAGCAGTTCTTC. The chain joins TRBV6-5 to TRBJ2-1; no clear D. Germline CDR1 MNHEY, CDR2 SVGAGI. The CDR3 sequence is 14 residues long. Trimming pared 0 bases from V and 10 bases from J, leaving 13 bases between.

The chain links TRBV9 to TRBJ1-2, with D uncertain. V lost 3 bases to trimming and J lost 8 bases, with 17 bases between them. The CDR3 is 14 residues long. Germline CDR1 and CDR2: SGDLS and YYNGEE. The CDR3 here is CASSDAPRVTGYTF. The CDR3 DNA follows: TGTGCCAGCAGCGACGCCCCCCGGGTAACCGGCTACACCTTC.